This T cell receptor (beta chain) was sequenced for a study of T cells in Graves' hyperthyroidism and ophthalmopathy (dated 2019 in TCRdb). Background on the whole study: Peripheral blood samples were taken at initial diagnosis, before any treatment was given. Once sampling was done, hyperthyroidism patients were given methimazole at a starting dose of 30 mg daily, whereas ophthalmopathy patients were given high-dose intravenous methylprednisolone. To identify TCR V-J signatures that set the groups apart, the researchers used a discovery cohort of 100 patients, made up of around 42 with Graves' ophthalmopathy and 55 to 65 with stable Graves' hyperthyroidism. Prospective prediction of ophthalmopathy was tested in an independent validation cohort of about 19 hyperthyroidism patients and some 17 patients who later progressed to ophthalmopathy. TCR Vbeta CDR3 sequencing of approximately 140 peripheral blood samples (around 45 ophthalmopathy, 70 to 85 hyperthyroidism and roughly 17 progressor patients) is reported in the paper. The 85 to 100 discovery patients were randomly split 7:3 into training and test sets. In roughly six Graves' hyperthyroidism patients, the study also compared T-cell repertoires from thyroid tissue with T-cell repertoires from blood. Beyond this particular receptor, the publication reports: During validation, the model predicted progression to ophthalmopathy a median of roughly six months ahead of onset, with almost 71% sensitivity and around 73% specificity. Ophthalmopathy was separated from stable hyperthyroidism by a 13 V-J signature model, with just over 85% sensitivity and 81% to 82% specificity obtained in cross-validation and 80%/75% obtained in testing. Blood samples also contained most of the expanded thyroid clonotypes (frequency above 0.001), which suggests that blood repertoires may reflect thyroid immune responses. Sample size was not statistically predetermined, and blinding of investigators to group allocation was not performed.

The TCR beta CDR3 regions were amplified from the RNA transcripts. The TCR CDR3 was subjected to a first round of RT-PCR using the HTBI primer set and the Qiagen OneStep RT-PCR kit. A second multiplex PCR round built the libraries, followed by size selection and purification. The libraries were sequenced on an Illumina HiSeq2000 using paired-end 100 bp reads. The authors' pipeline ran thus. Raw data were processed with SOAPnuke, discarding reads with adapters, uncalled bases, mean Phred below 15, or no exact constant-primer or identifier match. COPE v1.2.5 was used to merge the high-quality paired reads, and each unique nucleotide sequence was defined as a clonotype. Clonotypes were aligned to IMGT TRBV, TRBD and TRBJ reference segments using MiTCR v1.1. The analysis included only V-J combinations with a frequency above 0.0001, which together covered around 99% of the repertoires. A TCS score was defined as the ratio between F50 (clonal expansion) and ExV (chaos), using BLOSUM62-based TCRdist between CDR3 peptides within each V-J. Welch's t-statistics and random forest reduced several hundred V-J features to 10 to 15, which were used in a naive Bayes classifier (R e1071). In TCRdb, the public reads were trimmed at Q25 with fastp and aligned with MiXCR, with productive beta chains retained. Each entry merges the rows of one CDR3 protein and shows their most common DNA and genes. Here the V and J calls rest on TCRdb's processing, not on the authors' analysis. Across this sample there are under 350,000 distinct CDR3 sequences, with about 21% seen only once. The ten top clones hold 50% of the sample.

The CDR3 starts with the cysteine, ends with the phenylalanine, and has 14 residues. The read is trimmed to its CDR3 DNA, 42 bases read in frame from base 1. The germline V gene yields SGHAT for CDR1 and FQNNGV for CDR2. Trimmed from V: 3 bases; trimmed from J: 6 bases; junction bases lacking a gene match: 3. Stable Graves' hyperthyroidism was defined as the absence of progression to ophthalmopathy over 18 months of follow-up. The hyperthyroidism patients were between 18 and 65 years old and newly diagnosed, with a disease duration of less than 2 months. Exclusion was applied to patients with uncontrolled infections, other autoimmune diseases, pregnancy or lactation. Diagnoses relied on clinical symptoms, serum thyroxine and TRAb, thyroid ultrasound and orbital computed tomography. Ficoll-Paque density gradient centrifugation was used to isolate PBMCs from about 9.4 ml of fresh peripheral blood. Trizol reagent was used to extract total RNA, and RNA quality was then checked on an Agilent 2100 Bioanalyzer.

This clonotype was found many times. Its target antigen remains unknown. Per-base qualities were not stored, and no clone one base away is much larger. This clonotype was obtained from a woman aged 50 to 60 with Graves' hyperthyroidism. What was sequenced was blood. The rearrangement joined TRBV11-2 to TRBJ2-1; 9 junctional bases match TRBD2. The DNA reads as follows: TGTGCCAGCAGCTTGACTAGCGGACCCAATGAGCAGTTCTTC. It codes for CASSLTSGPNEQFF.